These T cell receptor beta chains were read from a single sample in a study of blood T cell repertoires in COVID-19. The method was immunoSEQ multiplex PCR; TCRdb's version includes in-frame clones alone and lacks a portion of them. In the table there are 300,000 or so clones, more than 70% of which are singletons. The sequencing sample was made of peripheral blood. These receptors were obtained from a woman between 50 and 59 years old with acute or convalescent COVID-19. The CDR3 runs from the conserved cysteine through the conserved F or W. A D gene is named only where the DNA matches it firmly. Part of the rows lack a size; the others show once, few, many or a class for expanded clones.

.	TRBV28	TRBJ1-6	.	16	CASAVMGHSESSPLHF	TGTGCCAGCGCCGTGATGGGACATTCAGAAAGTTCACCCCTCCACTTT
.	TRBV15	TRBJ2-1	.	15	CATGPTSLSWNEQFF	TGTGCCACCGGACCAACTAGCTTGAGTTGGAATGAGCAGTTCTTC
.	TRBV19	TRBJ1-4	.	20	CASSGSPSAPKNPLNEKLFF	TGTGCCAGTAGTGGATCCCCCTCAGCGCCCAAGAATCCCCTTAATGAAAAACTGTTTTTT
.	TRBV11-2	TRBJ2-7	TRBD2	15	CASSVRASGSGEQYF	TGTGCCAGCAGCGTTAGGGCGAGCGGGAGCGGAGAGCAGTACTTC
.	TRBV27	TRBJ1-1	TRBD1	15	CASRSLGQGNTEAFF	TGTGCCAGCAGGTCTTTGGGACAGGGAAACACTGAAGCTTTCTTT
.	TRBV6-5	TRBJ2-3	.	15	CASSYSGLGTDTQYF	TGTGCCAGCAGTTACTCGGGGCTAGGCACAGATACGCAGTATTTT
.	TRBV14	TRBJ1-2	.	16	CASSQDRGSSTYGYTF	TGTGCCAGCAGCCAAGATAGGGGCAGCTCTACCTATGGCTACACCTTC
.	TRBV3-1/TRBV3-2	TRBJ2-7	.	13	CASSQDQGYEQYF	TGTGCCAGCAGCCAAGATCAGGGTTACGAGCAGTACTTC
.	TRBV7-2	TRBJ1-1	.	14	CASSLVLLNTEAFF	TGTGCCAGCAGCTTAGTTCTGTTGAACACTGAAGCTTTCTTT
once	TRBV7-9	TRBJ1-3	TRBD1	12	CASSPDRGTIYF	TGTGCCAGCAGCCCGGACAGGGGCACCATATATTTT
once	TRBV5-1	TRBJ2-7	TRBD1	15	CASILLPGQGNEQYF	TGCGCCAGCATCCTACTCCCGGGACAGGGGAACGAGCAGTACTTC
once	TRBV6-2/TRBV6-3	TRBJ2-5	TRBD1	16	CASSRRQGGFQETQYF	TGTGCCAGCAGTCGCCGACAGGGGGGTTTCCAAGAGACCCAGTACTTC
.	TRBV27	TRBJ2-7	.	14	CASSLRGLNYEQYF	TGTGCCAGCAGTTTAAGGGGACTCAACTACGAGCAGTACTTC
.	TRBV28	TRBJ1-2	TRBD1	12	CASRTGVEGYTF	TGTGCCAGCCGGACAGGGGTGGAGGGCTACACCTTC
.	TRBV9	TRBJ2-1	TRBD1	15	CASSLGGTSYNEQFF	TGTGCCAGCAGCTTAGGGGGCACTTCATACAATGAGCAGTTCTTC
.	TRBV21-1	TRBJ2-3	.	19	CASSKAVGIAGVVTDTQYF	TGTGCCAGCAGCAAGGCTGTCGGGATAGCGGGAGTGGTGACAGATACGCAGTATTTT
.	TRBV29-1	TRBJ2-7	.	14	CSAWGDWASYEQYF	TGCAGCGCGTGGGGGGACTGGGCCTCCTACGAGCAGTACTTC
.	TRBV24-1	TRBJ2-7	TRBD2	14	CATSDRRGGYEQYF	TGTGCCACCAGTGATAGGCGGGGGGGCTACGAGCAGTACTTC
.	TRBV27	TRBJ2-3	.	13	CASSPQNKDTQYF	TGTGCCAGCAGCCCCCAAAACAAAGATACGCAGTATTTT
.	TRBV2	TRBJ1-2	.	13	CASSEQGLYGYTF	TGTGCCAGCAGTGAGCAGGGACTCTATGGCTACACCTTC
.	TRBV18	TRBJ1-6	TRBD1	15	CASSGTANDLNPLHF	TGTGCCAGCTCAGGGACAGCAAACGACCTCAATCCCCTCCACTTT
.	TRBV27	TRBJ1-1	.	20	CASSLSGRGLLTPKNTEAFF	TGTGCCAGCAGTTTATCGGGTCGGGGTCTGCTTACCCCCAAGAACACTGAAGCTTTCTTT
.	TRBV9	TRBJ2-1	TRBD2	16	CASSGRLAGTYNEQFF	TGTGCCAGCAGCGGGAGACTAGCGGGCACTTACAATGAGCAGTTCTTC
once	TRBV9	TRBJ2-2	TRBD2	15	CASSVTSGNTGELFF	TGTGCCAGCAGCGTGACTAGCGGGAACACCGGGGAGCTGTTTTTT
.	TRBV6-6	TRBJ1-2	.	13	CASSRSGEGGYTF	TGTGCCAGCAGTCGATCAGGGGAAGGTGGCTACACCTTC
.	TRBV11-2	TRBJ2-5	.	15	CASSYLNEVGETQYF	TGTGCCAGCAGCTACCTGAACGAGGTCGGGGAGACCCAGTACTTC
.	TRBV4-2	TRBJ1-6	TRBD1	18	CASSQPTTGGSYNSPLHF	TGTGCCAGCAGCCAACCCACTACAGGGGGCTCCTATAATTCACCCCTCCACTTT
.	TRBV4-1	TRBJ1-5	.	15	CASSQELQVFQPQHF	TGCGCCAGCAGCCAAGAATTGCAGGTTTTTCAGCCCCAGCATTTT
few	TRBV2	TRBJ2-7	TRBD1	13	CANTGTGNYEQYF	TGTGCCAACACCGGGACAGGGAACTACGAGCAGTACTTC
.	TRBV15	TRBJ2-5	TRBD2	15	CATSRDPAGEETQYF	TGTGCCACCAGCAGAGATCCTGCGGGAGAAGAGACCCAGTACTTC
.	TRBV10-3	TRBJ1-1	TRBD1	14	CAIKSGGYWGEAFF	TGTGCCATCAAGTCAGGGGGCTACTGGGGTGAAGCTTTCTTT
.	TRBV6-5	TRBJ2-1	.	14	CASRRGSTDNEQFF	TGTGCCAGCAGGCGAGGGTCAACAGACAATGAGCAGTTCTTC
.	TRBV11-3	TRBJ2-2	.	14	CASSRNTGAGELFF	TGTGCCAGCAGCCGAAACACGGGGGCCGGGGAGCTGTTTTTT
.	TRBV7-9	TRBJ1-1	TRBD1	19	CASSPPLPGQGGEDTEAFF	TGTGCCAGCAGCCCACCCCTGCCGGGACAGGGGGGGGAGGACACTGAAGCTTTCTTT
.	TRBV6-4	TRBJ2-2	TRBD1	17	CASSANPGQTYTGELFF	TGTGCCAGCAGTGCCAATCCGGGACAGACATACACCGGGGAGCTGTTTTTT
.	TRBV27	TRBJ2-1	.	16	CASSLIAPLPNNEQFF	TGTGCCAGCAGTTTGATAGCGCCACTGCCTAACAATGAGCAGTTCTTC
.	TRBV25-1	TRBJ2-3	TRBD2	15	CASSSSGTSTDTQYF	TGTGCCAGCAGTTCTAGCGGGACTTCCACAGATACGCAGTATTTT
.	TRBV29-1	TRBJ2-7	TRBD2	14	CSVEDALAGMEQYF	TGCAGCGTTGAAGATGCACTAGCGGGCATGGAGCAGTACTTC
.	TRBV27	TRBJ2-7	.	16	CASSLFLAEPGYEQYF	TGTGCCAGCAGTTTATTTCTGGCAGAGCCAGGGTACGAGCAGTACTTC
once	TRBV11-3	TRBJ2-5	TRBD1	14	CASPDRDSQETQYF	TGTGCCAGCCCTGACAGGGATAGCCAAGAGACCCAGTACTTC
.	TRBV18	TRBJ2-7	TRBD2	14	CASSPTSGSREQYF	TGTGCCAGCTCACCGACTAGCGGGAGTCGCGAGCAGTACTTC
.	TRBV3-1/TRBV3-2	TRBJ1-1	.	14	CASSPVRGYTEAFF	TGTGCCAGCAGCCCTGTCAGGGGTTACACTGAAGCTTTCTTT
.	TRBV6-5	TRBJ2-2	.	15	CASSFLERDTGELFF	TGTGCCAGCAGTTTCCTGGAGAGGGACACCGGGGAGCTGTTTTTT
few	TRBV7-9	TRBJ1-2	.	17	CASSLIPGLKSVYGYTF	TGTGCCAGCAGCTTAATACCGGGACTGAAGTCAGTCTATGGCTACACCTTC
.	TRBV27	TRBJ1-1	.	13	CASSFFRGTEAFF	TGTGCCAGCAGTTTTTTCAGGGGCACTGAAGCTTTCTTT
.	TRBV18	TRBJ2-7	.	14	CASSPRYGDYEQYF	TGTGCCAGCTCACCGCGATACGGGGACTACGAGCAGTACTTC
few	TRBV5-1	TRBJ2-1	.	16	CASSLVRTETYNEQFF	TGCGCCAGCAGCTTGGTCCGGACAGAGACTTACAATGAGCAGTTCTTC
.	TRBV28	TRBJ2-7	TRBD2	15	CASSPPGLASYEQYF	TGTGCCAGCAGTCCTCCGGGACTAGCGTCCTACGAGCAGTACTTC
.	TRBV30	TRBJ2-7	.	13	CAWSTPGDFKQYF	TGTGCCTGGAGTACCCCAGGGGATTTCAAGCAGTACTTC
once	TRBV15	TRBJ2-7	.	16	CATSRGSSLTTYEQYF	TGTGCCACCAGCAGAGGGTCCTCCCTAACCACCTACGAGCAGTACTTC
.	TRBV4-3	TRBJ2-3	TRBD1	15	CASSREQGTPLAQYF	TGCGCCAGCAGCCGCGAACAGGGGACCCCTTTAGCGCAGTATTTT
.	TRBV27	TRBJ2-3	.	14	CASRRDSSTDTQYF	TGTGCCAGCAGGCGGGACTCGAGCACAGATACGCAGTATTTT
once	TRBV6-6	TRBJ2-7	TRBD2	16	CASSYPIGGTRHEQYF	TGTGCCAGCAGTTACCCGATTGGGGGGACTAGGCACGAGCAGTACTTC
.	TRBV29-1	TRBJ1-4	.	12	CSGTGIDEKLFF	TGCAGCGGCACAGGGATAGATGAAAAACTGTTTTTT
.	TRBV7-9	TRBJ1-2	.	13	CASSLTVADGYTF	TGTGCCAGCAGCTTAACCGTGGCGGATGGCTACACCTTC
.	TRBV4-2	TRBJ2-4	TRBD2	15	CASSPWEGAKNIQYF	TGTGCCAGCAGCCCGTGGGAGGGAGCCAAAAACATTCAGTACTTC
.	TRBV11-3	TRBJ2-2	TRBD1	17	CASSPGQSLTNTGELFF	TGTGCCAGCAGCCCGGGACAGTCGCTGACGAACACCGGGGAGCTGTTTTTT
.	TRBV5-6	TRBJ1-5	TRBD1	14	CASSRDRGNQPQHF	TGTGCCAGCAGCAGGGACAGGGGCAATCAGCCCCAGCATTTT
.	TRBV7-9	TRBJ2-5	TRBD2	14	CASSLGLASETQYF	TGTGCCAGCAGCTTAGGACTAGCCTCGGAGACCCAGTACTTC
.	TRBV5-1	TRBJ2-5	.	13	CASSPRGQETQYF	TGCGCCAGCAGCCCCAGGGGACAAGAGACCCAGTACTTC